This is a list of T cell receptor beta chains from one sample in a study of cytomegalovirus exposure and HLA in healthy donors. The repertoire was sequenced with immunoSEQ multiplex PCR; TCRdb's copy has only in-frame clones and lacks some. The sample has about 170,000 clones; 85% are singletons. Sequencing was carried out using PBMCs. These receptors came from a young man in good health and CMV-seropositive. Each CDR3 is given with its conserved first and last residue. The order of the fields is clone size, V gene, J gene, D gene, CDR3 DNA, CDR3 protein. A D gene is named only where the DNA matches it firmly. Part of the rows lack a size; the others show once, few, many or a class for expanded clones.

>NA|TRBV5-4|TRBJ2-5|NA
TGTGCCAGCAGCTTGGAACTCACTCAAGAGACCCAGTACTTC
CASSLELTQETQYF
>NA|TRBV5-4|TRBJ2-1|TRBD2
TGTGCCAGCAGCTTGCCTAGCGGGAGGCGTCAGTTCTTC
CASSLPSGRRQFF
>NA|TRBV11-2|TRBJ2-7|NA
TGTGCCAGCAGCTTCAGGGGATACTACGAGCAGTACTTC
CASSFRGYYEQYF
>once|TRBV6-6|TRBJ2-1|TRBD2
TGTGCCAGCAGTCAACGCGGGGGGGGTTACTACAATGAGCAGTTCTTC
CASSQRGGGYYNEQFF
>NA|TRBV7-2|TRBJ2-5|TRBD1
TGTGCCAGCAGCTTTGGGGGACAGGGGAAAACGGACTTC
CASSFGGQGKTDF
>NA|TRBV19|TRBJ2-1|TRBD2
TGTGCCAGTAGTCTCAAGACTAGCGGGAAGAACAATGAGCAGTTCTTC
CASSLKTSGKNNEQFF
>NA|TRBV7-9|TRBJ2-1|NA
TGTGCCAGCCGGGTCTCGGGATCGTCCTACAATGAGCAGTTCTTC
CASRVSGSSYNEQFF
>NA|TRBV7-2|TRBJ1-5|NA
TGTGCCAGCAGCGACGACAGCTATCAGCCCCAGCATTTT
CASSDDSYQPQHF
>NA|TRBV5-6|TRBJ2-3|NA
TGTGCCAGCAGCTTAGGGGTTCCAGATACGCAGTATTTT
CASSLGVPDTQYF
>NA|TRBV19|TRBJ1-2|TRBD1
TGTGCCAGTAGTCTCCTACAGGGGTACTATGGCTACACCTTC
CASSLLQGYYGYTF
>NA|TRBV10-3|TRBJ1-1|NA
TGTGCCATCAGTGTACAGGGCTACACTGAAGCTTTCTTT
CAISVQGYTEAFF
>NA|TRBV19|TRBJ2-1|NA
TGTGCCAGTACGAGTCCCTACGGGGTCAATGAGCAGTTCTTC
CASTSPYGVNEQFF
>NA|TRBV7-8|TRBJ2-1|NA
TGTGCCAGCAGCTTTGAGTATTACAATGAGCAGTTCTTC
CASSFEYYNEQFF
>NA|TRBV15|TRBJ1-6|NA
TGTGCCACCAGCAGCTCTAACTCACCCCTCCACTTT
CATSSSNSPLHF
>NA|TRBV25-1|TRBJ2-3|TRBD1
TGTGCCAGCAGTGAATTCGTGGGGACAGGGTTGAATACGCAGTATTTT
CASSEFVGTGLNTQYF
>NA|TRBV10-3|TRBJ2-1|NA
TGTGCCATCAGTGAGTCAGCGACTAAAAATGAGCAGTTCTTC
CAISESATKNEQFF
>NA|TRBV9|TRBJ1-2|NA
TGTGCCAGCAGCGTATCAGCAGGGCGCAATAACTATGGCTACACCTTC
CASSVSAGRNNYGYTF
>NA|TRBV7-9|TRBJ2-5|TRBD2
TGTGCCAGCAGCTTCCTAGCGGAGTACCAAGAGACCCAGTACTTC
CASSFLAEYQETQYF
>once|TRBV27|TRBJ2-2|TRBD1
TGTGCCAGCAGTGCGACAGGGTCCAACACCGGGGAGCTGTTTTTT
CASSATGSNTGELFF
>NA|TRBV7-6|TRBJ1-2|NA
TGTGCCAGCAGCTCCCAGGGGTACGGCTACACCTTC
CASSSQGYGYTF
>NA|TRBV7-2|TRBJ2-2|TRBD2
TGTGCCAGCACCTCGGGAGCGCGGGAGGGGAACACCGGGGAGCTGTTTTTT
CASTSGAREGNTGELFF
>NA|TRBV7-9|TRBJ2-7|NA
TGTTCCAGCAGCTTCCAGTACGAGCAGTACTTC
CSSSFQYEQYF
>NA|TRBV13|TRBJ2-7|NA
TGTGCCAGCAGTCCAACGGGCAGGGTGCCCGAGCAGTACTTC
CASSPTGRVPEQYF
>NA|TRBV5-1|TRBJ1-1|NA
TGCGCCAGCAGCTTTGACGGAGAGAACACTGAAGCTTTCTTT
CASSFDGENTEAFF
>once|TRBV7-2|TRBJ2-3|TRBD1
TGTGCCAGCAGCCACCACAGGGGTCCTAGCACAGATACGCAGTATTTT
CASSHHRGPSTDTQYF
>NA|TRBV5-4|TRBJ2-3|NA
TGTGCCAGCAGCTGGGACTTTAGCACAGATACGCAGTATTTT
CASSWDFSTDTQYF
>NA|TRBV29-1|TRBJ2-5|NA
TGCAGCGTCTTCGACAGAGCTCAAGAGACCCAGTACTTC
CSVFDRAQETQYF
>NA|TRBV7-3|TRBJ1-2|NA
TGTGCCAGCAGCCCAAGCCCCTTGATATCGGAGGGCTACACCTTC
CASSPSPLISEGYTF
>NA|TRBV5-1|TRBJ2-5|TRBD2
TGCGCCAGCAGCGAAAGGACGGGGGGTGGGGAGACCCAGTACTTC
CASSERTGGGETQYF
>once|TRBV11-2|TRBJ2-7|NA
TGTGCCAGCAGCTTAGGGTCCCGCAGTGCAGTCTCCTACGAGCAGTACTTC
CASSLGSRSAVSYEQYF
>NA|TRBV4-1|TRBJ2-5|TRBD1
TGCGCCAGCAGCCAATCAGGGACAGGGGGCAGTTGGGAGACCCAGTACTTC
CASSQSGTGGSWETQYF
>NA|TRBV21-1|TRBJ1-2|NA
TGTGCCAGCAGCAAAATGGGGAAGCGAGGGCATGGCTACACCTTC
CASSKMGKRGHGYTF
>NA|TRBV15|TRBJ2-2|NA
TGTGCCACCAGTGACAGGAATTGGGACACCGGGGAGCTGTTTTTT
CATSDRNWDTGELFF
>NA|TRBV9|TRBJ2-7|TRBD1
TGTGCCAGCAGCGTCGGGACAGGGCCCTACGAGCAGTACTTC
CASSVGTGPYEQYF
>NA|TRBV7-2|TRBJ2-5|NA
TGTGCCAGCACCAAACCGGGTCAGCAAGAGACCCAGTACTTC
CASTKPGQQETQYF
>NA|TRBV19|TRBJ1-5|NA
TGTGCCAGTACGAGAGGGTCCGGCAATCAGCCCCAGCATTTT
CASTRGSGNQPQHF
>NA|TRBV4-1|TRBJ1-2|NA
TGCGCCAGCAGCCCTTTCAGCGAGGGAGTCCCCCCTAACTATGGCTACACCTTC
CASSPFSEGVPPNYGYTF
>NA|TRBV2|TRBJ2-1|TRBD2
TGTGCCAGCAACTGGCGGGAGTTCAATGAGCAGTTCTTC
CASNWREFNEQFF
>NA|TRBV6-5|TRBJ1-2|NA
TGTGCCAGCAGTTACTCGGGGGCCTATGGCTACACCTTC
CASSYSGAYGYTF
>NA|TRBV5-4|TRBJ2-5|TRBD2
TGTGCCAGCAGCGCAACCGGGACTAGCCTAGAGACCCAGTACTTC
CASSATGTSLETQYF
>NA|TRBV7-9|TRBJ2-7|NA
TGTGCCAGCAGCTTCGGACTTGGGATCTACGAGCAGTACTTC
CASSFGLGIYEQYF
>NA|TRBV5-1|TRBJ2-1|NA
TGCGCCAGCAGCCTTAATGTGGGCCATGAGCAGTTCTTC
CASSLNVGHEQFF
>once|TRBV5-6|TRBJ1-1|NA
TGTGCCAGCAGCTTATACAGAAACACTGAAGCTTTCTTT
CASSLYRNTEAFF
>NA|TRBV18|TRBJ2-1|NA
TGTGCCAGCTCATCGTCACCAGATGAGCAGTTCTTC
CASSSSPDEQFF
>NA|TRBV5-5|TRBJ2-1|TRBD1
TGTGCCAGCAGCGTACAGGGGTACCCTTACAATGAGCAGTTCTTC
CASSVQGYPYNEQFF
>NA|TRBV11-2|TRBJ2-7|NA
TGTGCCAGCAGCTTAGGTATCCGATCGAGCGGCGAGCAGTACTTC
CASSLGIRSSGEQYF
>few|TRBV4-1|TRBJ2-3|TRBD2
TGCGCCAGCAGCCAATACCGTCTAGCGGGAGAGTCAGATACGCAGTATTTT
CASSQYRLAGESDTQYF
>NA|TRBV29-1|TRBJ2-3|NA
TGCAGCGTTGCCGCGAGTCCCAGGGCGGATACGCAGTATTTT
CSVAASPRADTQYF